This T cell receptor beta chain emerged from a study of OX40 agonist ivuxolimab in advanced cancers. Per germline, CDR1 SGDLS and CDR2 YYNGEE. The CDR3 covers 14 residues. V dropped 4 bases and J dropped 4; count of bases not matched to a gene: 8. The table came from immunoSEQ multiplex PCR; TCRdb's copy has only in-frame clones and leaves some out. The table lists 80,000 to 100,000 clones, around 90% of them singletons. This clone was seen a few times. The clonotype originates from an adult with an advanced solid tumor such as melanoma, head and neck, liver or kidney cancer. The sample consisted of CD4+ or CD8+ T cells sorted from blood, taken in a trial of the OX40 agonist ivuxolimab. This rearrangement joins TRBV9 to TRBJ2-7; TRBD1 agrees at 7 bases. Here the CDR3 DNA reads TGTGCCAGCAGCCCCACCGGGACAGAGTACGAGCAGTACTTC. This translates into CASSPTGTEYEQYF. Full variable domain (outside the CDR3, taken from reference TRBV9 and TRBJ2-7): DSGVTQTPKHLITATGQRVTLRCSPRSGDLSVYWYQQSLDQGLQFLIQYYNGEERAKGNILERFSAQQFPDLHSELNLSSLELGDSALYFCASSPTGTEYEQYFGPGTRLTVT.